The rows below give T cell receptor beta chains drawn from one sample of a study of T cells in Graves' hyperthyroidism and ophthalmopathy. TCRdb redid the calling of the multiplex PCR reads with MiXCR, one entry per CDR3 protein. The profile shows 550,000 to 600,000 distinct CDR3 sequences, approximately 15% of them singletons. Sequenced input: blood. Receptor source: a woman aged 18-29 years with Graves' ophthalmopathy. CDR3s include the opening cysteine and the closing phenylalanine or tryptophan. Fields, in order: V gene, clone size, J gene, D gene, CDR3 protein, CDR3 DNA. The D gene is left open where the match is weak. Rows may omit the clone size; those that give it use once, few, many or a size class.

v_call: TRBV27
clone_size: many
j_call: TRBJ2-1
d_call: -
cdr3_aa: CASSFGVNNEQFF
cdr3_nt: TGTGCCAGCAGTTTTGGAGTGAACAATGAGCAGTTCTTC

v_call: TRBV6-1
clone_size: many
j_call: TRBJ2-1
d_call: -
cdr3_aa: CASRTPGGSYNEQFF
cdr3_nt: TGTGCCAGCAGAACCCCTGGTGGGAGTTACAATGAGCAGTTCTTC

v_call: TRBV29-1
clone_size: many
j_call: TRBJ2-2
d_call: -
cdr3_aa: CSVGSRGARYTGELFF
cdr3_nt: TGCAGCGTCGGTTCTAGGGGGGCAAGGTACACCGGGGAGCTGTTTTTT

v_call: TRBV18
clone_size: many
j_call: TRBJ2-1
d_call: -
cdr3_aa: CASTDDALLLEQFF
cdr3_nt: TGTGCCAGCACGGACGATGCCCTCCTTCTTGAGCAGTTCTTC

v_call: TRBV30
clone_size: -
j_call: TRBJ1-5
d_call: -
cdr3_aa: CAWSERGLRNQPQHF
cdr3_nt: TGTGCCTGGAGCGAGAGGGGGTTGAGAAATCAGCCCCAGCATTTT

v_call: TRBV28
clone_size: many
j_call: TRBJ2-1
d_call: -
cdr3_aa: CASSDRLDNEQFF
cdr3_nt: TGTGCCAGCAGTGACCGACTCGACAATGAGCAGTTCTTC

v_call: TRBV29-1
clone_size: many
j_call: TRBJ1-1
d_call: -
cdr3_aa: CSAPLEGGNTEAFF
cdr3_nt: TGCAGCGCCCCACTGGAGGGGGGGAATACTGAAGCTTTCTTT

v_call: TRBV12-3/TRBV12-4
clone_size: many
j_call: TRBJ1-2
d_call: -
cdr3_aa: CASSSRGGYGYTF
cdr3_nt: TGTGCCAGCAGTTCTCGGGGGGGCTATGGCTACACCTTC

v_call: TRBV29-1
clone_size: -
j_call: TRBJ2-3
d_call: -
cdr3_aa: CSVEEDRSWTDTQYF
cdr3_nt: TGCAGCGTTGAAGAGGACAGATCTTGGACAGATACGCAGTATTTT

v_call: TRBV7-6
clone_size: -
j_call: TRBJ2-2
d_call: -
cdr3_aa: CASSVSTGTVNTGELFF
cdr3_nt: TGTGCCAGCAGCGTATCCACCGGGACGGTGAACACCGGGGAGCTGTTTTTT

v_call: TRBV2
clone_size: many
j_call: TRBJ2-5
d_call: -
cdr3_aa: CASSVGQETQYF
cdr3_nt: TGTGCCAGCAGTGTGGGGCAAGAGACCCAGTACTTC

v_call: TRBV28
clone_size: many
j_call: TRBJ2-1
d_call: -
cdr3_aa: CASSFLSGAGDNEQFF
cdr3_nt: TGTGCCAGCAGTTTCCTGTCAGGGGCAGGGGACAATGAGCAGTTCTTC

v_call: TRBV28
clone_size: many
j_call: TRBJ1-1
d_call: TRBD1
cdr3_aa: CAYASGGTEAFF
cdr3_nt: TGTGCCTACGCATCAGGGGGGACTGAAGCTTTCTTT

v_call: TRBV28
clone_size: many
j_call: TRBJ1-5
d_call: TRBD1
cdr3_aa: CASSRGQGATIGQPQHF
cdr3_nt: TGTGCCAGCAGTCGCGGACAGGGGGCTACAATAGGTCAGCCCCAGCATTTT

v_call: TRBV5-6
clone_size: -
j_call: TRBJ2-3
d_call: TRBD1
cdr3_aa: CASSLGTGMTDTQYF
cdr3_nt: TGTGCCAGCAGCTTAGGGACAGGGATGACAGATACGCAGTATTTT

v_call: TRBV4-2
clone_size: -
j_call: TRBJ2-3
d_call: -
cdr3_aa: CASSQDPALASRTDTQYF
cdr3_nt: TGTGCCAGCAGCCAAGATCCAGCGCTAGCGAGCCGCACAGATACGCAGTATTTT

v_call: TRBV3-1
clone_size: -
j_call: TRBJ2-2
d_call: TRBD2
cdr3_aa: CASSQWSGSRLRTGELFF
cdr3_nt: TGTGCCAGCAGCCAATGGAGCGGGAGTAGGCTAAGGACCGGGGAGCTGTTTTTT

v_call: TRBV4-3
clone_size: many
j_call: TRBJ2-2
d_call: -
cdr3_aa: CASSQGLPTYTGELFF
cdr3_nt: TGCGCCAGCAGCCAAGGCCTCCCTACTTACACCGGGGAGCTGTTTTTT

v_call: TRBV5-5
clone_size: -
j_call: TRBJ1-3
d_call: -
cdr3_aa: CASSLVPGQGGNTIYF
cdr3_nt: TGTGCCAGCAGCTTGGTCCCAGGGCAAGGCGGAAACACCATATATTTT

v_call: TRBV20-1
clone_size: many
j_call: TRBJ2-1
d_call: TRBD2
cdr3_aa: CSARELGATSGLYNEQFF
cdr3_nt: TGCAGTGCTAGAGAGTTGGGGGCGACTAGCGGGCTGTACAATGAGCAGTTCTTC

v_call: TRBV20-1
clone_size: many
j_call: TRBJ2-1
d_call: TRBD1
cdr3_aa: CSASSDRTTSWEQFF
cdr3_nt: TGCAGTGCTAGCTCGGACAGGACCACCAGCTGGGAGCAGTTCTTC

v_call: TRBV5-5
clone_size: many
j_call: TRBJ1-2
d_call: -
cdr3_aa: CASRPGNYGYTF
cdr3_nt: TGTGCCAGCCGGCCAGGGAACTATGGCTACACCTTC

v_call: TRBV29-1
clone_size: few
j_call: TRBJ1-4
d_call: -
cdr3_aa: CSVEDSNEKLFF
cdr3_nt: TGCAGCGTTGAAGACTCCAATGAAAAACTGTTTTTT

v_call: TRBV6-1
clone_size: many
j_call: TRBJ2-7
d_call: TRBD1
cdr3_aa: CASRDGTGASYEQYF
cdr3_nt: TGTGCCAGCAGGGACGGGACAGGGGCCTCCTACGAGCAGTACTTC

v_call: TRBV27
clone_size: few
j_call: TRBJ2-2
d_call: -
cdr3_aa: CASSLGYLTGELFF
cdr3_nt: TGTGCCAGCAGCCTAGGGTACCTTACCGGGGAGCTGTTTTTT

v_call: TRBV7-2
clone_size: many
j_call: TRBJ2-5
d_call: -
cdr3_aa: CASSSTRLQGFQETQYF
cdr3_nt: TGTGCCAGCAGCTCCACCCGCCTCCAGGGTTTCCAAGAGACCCAGTACTTC

v_call: TRBV7-3
clone_size: -
j_call: TRBJ2-7
d_call: -
cdr3_aa: CASSRLGGVYEQYF
cdr3_nt: TGTGCCAGCAGCCGACTGGGGGGCGTCTACGAGCAGTACTTC

v_call: TRBV2
clone_size: many
j_call: TRBJ1-5
d_call: TRBD1
cdr3_aa: CASRGQSGRNQPQHF
cdr3_nt: TGTGCCAGCCGGGGACAGTCCGGGCGCAATCAGCCCCAGCATTTT

v_call: TRBV28
clone_size: many
j_call: TRBJ2-3
d_call: TRBD1
cdr3_aa: CASSRTGTGKDTQYF
cdr3_nt: TGTGCCAGCAGTCGTACCGGGACAGGGAAAGATACGCAGTATTTT